This is a list of T cell receptor beta chains from one sample in a study of blood T cell repertoires in COVID-19. Using immunoSEQ multiplex PCR, the repertoire was profiled, and TCRdb retains in-frame clones only, with some absent. The sample has about 220,000 clones; roughly four fifths are singletons. The sequencing input was peripheral blood. These TCRs come from a woman younger than 45 who had recovered from COVID-19. CDR3s include the opening cysteine and the closing phenylalanine or tryptophan. A D gene is named only where the DNA matches it firmly. Clone size, where shown, is once, few, many, or a class for clones that have expanded.

V gene	clone size	J gene	D gene	CDR3 DNA	CDR3 protein
TRBV5-1	-	TRBJ2-1	TRBD2	TGCGCCAGCAGCCCGGGACTAGCGTTATATGAGCAGTTCTTC	CASSPGLALYEQFF
TRBV28	few	TRBJ1-2	-	TGTGCCAGCAGTTTATGGGGCAGGATGGGTGGCTACACCTTC	CASSLWGRMGGYTF
TRBV28	-	TRBJ1-4	TRBD1	TGTGCCAGCAGTCCGCAGGGGGCTTCGACTAATGAAAAACTGTTTTTT	CASSPQGASTNEKLFF
TRBV4-1	-	TRBJ2-1	TRBD2	TGCGCCAGCAGCCCATCCCTGTCAAGCGGGAGCTCCTACAATGAGCAGTTCTTC	CASSPSLSSGSSYNEQFF
TRBV6-5	-	TRBJ2-7	TRBD2	TGTGCCAGCAGTTACGCGGGGGGCGGCTACGAGCAGTACTTC	CASSYAGGGYEQYF
TRBV6-6	-	TRBJ1-2	TRBD1	TGTGCCGGCCGGGACAGAAGAAACTATGGCTACACCTTC	CAGRDRRNYGYTF
TRBV6-5	-	TRBJ2-6	TRBD1	TGTGCCAGCAGTTACAGACAGGGATCTGGGGCCAACGTCCTGACTTTC	CASSYRQGSGANVLTF
TRBV9	-	TRBJ2-3	-	TGTGCCAGCAGCGTACAGGACAGAGTTTATAGCACAGATACGCAGTATTTT	CASSVQDRVYSTDTQYF
TRBV6-5	many	TRBJ2-1	TRBD2	TGTGCCAGCAGTTACTCGACTAGCGGCCACAATGAGCAGTTCTTC	CASSYSTSGHNEQFF
TRBV27	few	TRBJ2-2	-	TGTGCCAGCAGAAGCCCCAATAACCCCGGGGAGCTGTTTTTT	CASRSPNNPGELFF
TRBV12-5	-	TRBJ1-1	TRBD1	TGTGCTAGTGGTTTCACAACCGGGACAGGGAACACTGAAGCTTTCTTT	CASGFTTGTGNTEAFF
TRBV9	once	TRBJ2-1	TRBD2	TGTGCCAGCAGCGTAGGGGGAGGGAATGGTGAGCAGTTCTTC	CASSVGGGNGEQFF
TRBV7-3	-	TRBJ1-1	TRBD1	TGTGCCAGCAGCGTAACAGGGGCTTCCACTGAAGCTTTCTTT	CASSVTGASTEAFF
TRBV19	-	TRBJ1-1	-	TGTGCCAGTAGTTTCGGGGGGCTGGCCACTGAAGCTTTCTTT	CASSFGGLATEAFF
TRBV6-5	-	TRBJ2-3	TRBD2	TGTGCCAGCGCGCAAGGGAGGGCCGACGTAGATACGCAGTATTTT	CASAQGRADVDTQYF